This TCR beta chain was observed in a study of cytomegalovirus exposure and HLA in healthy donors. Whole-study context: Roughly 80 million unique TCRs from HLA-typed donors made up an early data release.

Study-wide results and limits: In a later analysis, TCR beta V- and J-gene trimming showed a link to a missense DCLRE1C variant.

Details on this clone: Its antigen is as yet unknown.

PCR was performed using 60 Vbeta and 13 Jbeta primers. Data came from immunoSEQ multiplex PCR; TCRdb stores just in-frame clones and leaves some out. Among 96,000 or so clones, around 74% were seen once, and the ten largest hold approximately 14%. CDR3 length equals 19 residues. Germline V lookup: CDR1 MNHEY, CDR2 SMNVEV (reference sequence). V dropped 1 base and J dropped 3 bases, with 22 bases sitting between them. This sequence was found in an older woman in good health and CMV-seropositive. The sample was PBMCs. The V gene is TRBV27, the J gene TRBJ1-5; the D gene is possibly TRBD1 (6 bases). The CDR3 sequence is CASSLFSRGPEQNNQPQHF. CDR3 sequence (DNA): TGTGCCAGCAGTTTATTCAGCAGGGGCCCCGAGCAAAACAATCAGCCCCAGCATTTT.